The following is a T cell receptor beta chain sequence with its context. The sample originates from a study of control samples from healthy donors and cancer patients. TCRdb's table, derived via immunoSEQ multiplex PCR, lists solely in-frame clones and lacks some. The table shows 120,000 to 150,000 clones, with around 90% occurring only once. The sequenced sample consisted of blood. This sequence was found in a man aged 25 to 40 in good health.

The CDR3 region is CSADTGSDTQYF. The CDR3 DNA follows: TGCAGCGCCGATACAGGGTCAGATACGCAGTATTTT. The V gene is TRBV29-1, the J gene TRBJ2-3, with a tentative D call TRBD1 (6 bases). V was clipped by 7 bases and J by 4 bases, with 12 bases between them. The germline CDR1 and CDR2 sequences are SQVTM and ANQGSEA. This CDR3 region has 12 residues.